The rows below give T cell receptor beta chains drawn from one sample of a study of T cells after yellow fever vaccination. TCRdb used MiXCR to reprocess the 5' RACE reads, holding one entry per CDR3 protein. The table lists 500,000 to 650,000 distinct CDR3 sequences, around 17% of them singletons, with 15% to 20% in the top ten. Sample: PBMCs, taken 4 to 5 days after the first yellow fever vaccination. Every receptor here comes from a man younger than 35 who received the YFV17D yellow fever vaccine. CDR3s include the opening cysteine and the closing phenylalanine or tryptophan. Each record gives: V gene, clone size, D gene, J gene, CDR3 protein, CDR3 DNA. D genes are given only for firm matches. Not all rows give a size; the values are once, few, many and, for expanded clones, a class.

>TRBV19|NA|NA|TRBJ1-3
CASRREEATTIYF
TGTGCCAGTAGAAGGGAAGAAGCGACCACCATATATTTT
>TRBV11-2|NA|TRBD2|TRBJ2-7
CASSLDHPSGYEQYF
TGTGCCAGCAGCTTAGATCATCCTAGCGGCTACGAGCAGTACTTC
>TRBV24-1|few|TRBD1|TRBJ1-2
CATSGTDYGYTF
TGTGCCACCAGCGGGACAGACTATGGCTACACCTTC
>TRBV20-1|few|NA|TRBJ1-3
CSARVAGQGSGNTIYF
TGCAGTGCTAGAGTTGCAGGGCAGGGCTCTGGAAACACCATATATTTT
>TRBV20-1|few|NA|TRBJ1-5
CSAHRDGNQPQHF
TGCAGTGCCCACCGGGACGGCAATCAGCCCCAGCATTTT
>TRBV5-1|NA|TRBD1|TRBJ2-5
CASSRQGPPETQYF
TGCGCCAGCTCTCGACAGGGGCCTCCCGAGACCCAGTACTTC
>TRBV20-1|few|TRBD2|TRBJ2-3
CSAGAGGPSDTQYF
TGCAGTGCTGGGGCGGGGGGGCCCTCAGATACGCAGTATTTT
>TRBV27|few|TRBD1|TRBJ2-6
CASSLYSGGTGANVLTF
TGTGCCAGCAGTTTATACTCAGGGGGCACTGGGGCCAACGTCCTGACTTTC
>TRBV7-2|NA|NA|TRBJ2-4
CASSSPGRKDIQYF
TGTGCCAGCAGCTCTCCCGGACGTAAAGACATTCAGTACTTC
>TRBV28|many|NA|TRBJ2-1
CASRLQSYNEQFF
TGTGCCAGCAGGCTCCAATCCTACAATGAGCAGTTCTTC
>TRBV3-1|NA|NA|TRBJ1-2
CASSQDSAAYYGYTF
TGTGCCAGCAGCCAAGACTCGGCGGCCTACTATGGCTACACCTTC
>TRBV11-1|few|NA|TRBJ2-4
CASTINTGGENIQYF
TGTGCCAGCACGATAAATACAGGGGGGGAAAACATTCAGTACTTC
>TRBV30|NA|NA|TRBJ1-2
CAWVQARGYTF
TGTGCCTGGGTCCAGGCAAGGGGCTACACCTTC
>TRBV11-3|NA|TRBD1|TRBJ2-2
CASSSSRTGASTGELFF
TGTGCCAGCAGCTCCTCCCGGACAGGGGCTAGCACCGGGGAGCTGTTTTTT
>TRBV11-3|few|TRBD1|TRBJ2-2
CASKRTGGQDTGELFF
TGTGCCAGTAAACGGACAGGGGGCCAAGACACCGGGGAGCTGTTTTTT
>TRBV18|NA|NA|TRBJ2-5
CASSPSTGGRETQYF
TGTGCCAGCTCACCATCTACCGGGGGTCGGGAGACCCAGTACTTC
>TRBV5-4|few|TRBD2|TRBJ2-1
CASSGSGGDEQFF
TGTGCCAGCAGCGGAAGCGGGGGGGATGAGCAGTTCTTC
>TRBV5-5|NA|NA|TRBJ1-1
CASSWGDTEAFF
TGTGCCAGCAGCTGGGGAGACACTGAAGCTTTCTTT
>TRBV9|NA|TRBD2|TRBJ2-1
CASSAAGGLSYNEQFF
TGTGCCAGCAGCGCAGCGGGGGGGCTGTCCTACAATGAGCAGTTCTTC
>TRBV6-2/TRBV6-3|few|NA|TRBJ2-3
CASSYSPGEKTDTQYF
TGTGCCAGCAGTTACTCACCGGGGGAGAAGACAGATACGCAGTATTTT
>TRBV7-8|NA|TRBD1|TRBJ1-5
CASSQRTGVAQPQHF
TGTGCCAGCAGCCAAAGGACAGGGGTGGCTCAGCCCCAGCATTTT
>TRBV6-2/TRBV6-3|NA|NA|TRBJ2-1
CASTLKRGKGEQFF
TGTGCCAGCACCCTAAAAAGGGGGAAAGGAGAGCAGTTCTTC
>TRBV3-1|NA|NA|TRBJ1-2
CASSLHGAAYTF
TGTGCCAGCAGCCTACACGGCGCAGCCTACACCTTC
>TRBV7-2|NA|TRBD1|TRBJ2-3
CASSYQTGVDTQYF
TGTGCCAGCAGCTACCAGACAGGGGTGGATACGCAGTATTTT
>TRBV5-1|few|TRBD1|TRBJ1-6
CASSIGQGNNSPLHF
TGCGCCAGCAGCATCGGACAGGGGAACAATTCACCCCTCCACTTT
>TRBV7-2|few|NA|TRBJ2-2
CASSLGLGPKNTGELFF
TGTGCCAGCAGCTTAGGCCTGGGGCCTAAGAACACCGGGGAGCTGTTTTTT
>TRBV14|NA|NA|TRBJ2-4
CASSRVHRNIQYF
TGTGCCAGCAGCCGGGTCCACCGGAACATTCAGTACTTC
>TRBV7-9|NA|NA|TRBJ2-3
CASSPRGGSDTQYF
TGTGCCAGCAGCCCCCGCGGGGGCTCAGATACGCAGTATTTT
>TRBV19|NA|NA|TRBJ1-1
CASSKMNTEAFF
TGTGCCAGTAGTAAGATGAACACTGAAGCTTTCTTT
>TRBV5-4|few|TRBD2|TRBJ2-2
CASTRGTGETGELFF
TGTGCCAGTACGCGGGGGACGGGGGAAACCGGGGAGCTGTTTTTT
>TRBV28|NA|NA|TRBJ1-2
CASTPSGRGGYTF
TGTGCCAGCACTCCCTCCGGGCGCGGGGGCTACACCTTC
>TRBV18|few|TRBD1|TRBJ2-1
CASRTGQGNEQFF
TGTGCCAGCCGGACAGGACAGGGCAATGAGCAGTTCTTC
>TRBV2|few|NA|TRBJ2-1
CASMWTQNVNEQFF
TGTGCCAGCATGTGGACACAGAACGTTAATGAGCAGTTCTTC
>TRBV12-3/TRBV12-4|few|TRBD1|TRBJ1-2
CASSPGQGGSGYTF
TGTGCCAGCAGTCCTGGACAGGGGGGGAGTGGCTACACCTTC
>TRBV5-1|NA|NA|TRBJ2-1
CASSDHREGNEQFF
TGCGCCAGCAGCGACCACAGGGAGGGCAATGAGCAGTTCTTC
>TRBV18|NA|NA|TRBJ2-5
CASSHRALLEETQYF
TGTGCCAGCTCACACCGGGCCCTCCTCGAAGAGACCCAGTACTTC
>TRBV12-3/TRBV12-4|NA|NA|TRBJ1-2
CASSWVDYGYTF
TGTGCCAGCAGCTGGGTCGACTATGGCTACACCTTC
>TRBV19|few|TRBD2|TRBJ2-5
CASSILRGSETQYF
TGTGCCAGTAGTATATTGCGGGGGAGTGAGACCCAGTACTTC
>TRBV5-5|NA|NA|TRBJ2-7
CASSWRLGPGNEQYF
TGTGCCAGCAGCTGGAGGTTAGGGCCTGGAAACGAGCAGTACTTC
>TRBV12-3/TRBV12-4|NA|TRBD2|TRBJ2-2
CASSPRLAGGNTGELFF
TGTGCCAGCAGTCCACGACTAGCGGGGGGGAACACCGGGGAGCTGTTTTTT
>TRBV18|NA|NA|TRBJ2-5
CASSPRGPMETQYF
TGTGCCAGCTCACCACGGGGGCCTATGGAGACCCAGTACTTC
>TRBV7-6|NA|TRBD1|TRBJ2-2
CASSPGTGRNTGELFF
TGTGCCAGCAGCCCCGGGACAGGGAGGAACACCGGGGAGCTGTTTTTT
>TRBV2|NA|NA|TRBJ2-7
CASRARDAAYEQYF
TGTGCCAGCAGAGCCCGGGACGCAGCCTACGAGCAGTACTTC
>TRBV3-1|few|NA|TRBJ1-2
CASSQETWTAPYGYTF
TGTGCCAGCAGCCAAGAAACTTGGACAGCACCCTATGGCTACACCTTC
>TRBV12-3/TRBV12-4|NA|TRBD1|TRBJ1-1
CASSNGQGWGTEAFF
TGTGCCAGCAGTAACGGACAGGGATGGGGCACTGAAGCTTTCTTT
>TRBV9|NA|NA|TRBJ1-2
CASSVAGGPRYGYTF
TGTGCCAGCAGCGTAGCGGGGGGCCCCCGCTATGGCTACACCTTC
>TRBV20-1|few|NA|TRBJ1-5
CSALGEGPQHF
TGCAGTGCACTAGGAGAAGGGCCCCAGCATTTT
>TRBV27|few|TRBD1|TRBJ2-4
CASSLGTGGNIQYF
TGTGCCAGCAGTTTAGGGACAGGGGGCAACATTCAGTACTTC
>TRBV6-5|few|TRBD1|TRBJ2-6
CASSYTITGAGANVLTF
TGTGCCAGCAGTTACACGATTACAGGGGCTGGGGCCAACGTCCTGACTTTC
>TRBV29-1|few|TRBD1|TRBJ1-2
CSVDIRGRGLDGYTF
TGCAGCGTTGACATAAGGGGGCGGGGGTTAGACGGCTACACCTTC
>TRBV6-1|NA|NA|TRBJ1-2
CASSERGDGYTF
TGTGCCAGCAGTGAAAGAGGGGATGGCTACACCTTC
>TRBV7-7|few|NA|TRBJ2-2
CASSLAGPDTGELFF
TGTGCCAGCAGCTTAGCAGGGCCCGACACCGGGGAGCTGTTTTTT
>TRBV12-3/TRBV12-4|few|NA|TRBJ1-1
CASSPGSGTEAFF
TGTGCCAGCAGCCCAGGGTCGGGCACTGAAGCTTTCTTT